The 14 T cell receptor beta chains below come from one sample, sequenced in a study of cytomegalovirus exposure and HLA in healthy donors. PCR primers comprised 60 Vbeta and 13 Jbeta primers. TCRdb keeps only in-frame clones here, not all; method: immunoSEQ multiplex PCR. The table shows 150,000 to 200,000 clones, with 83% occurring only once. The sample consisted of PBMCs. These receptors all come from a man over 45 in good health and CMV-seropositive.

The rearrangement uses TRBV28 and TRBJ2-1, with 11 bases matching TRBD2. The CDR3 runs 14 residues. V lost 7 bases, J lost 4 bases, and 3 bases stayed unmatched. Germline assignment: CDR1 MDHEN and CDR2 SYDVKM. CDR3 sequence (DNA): TGTGCCAGCATGGGACTAGCGGCGTACAATGAGCAGTTCTTC. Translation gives CASMGLAAYNEQFF.

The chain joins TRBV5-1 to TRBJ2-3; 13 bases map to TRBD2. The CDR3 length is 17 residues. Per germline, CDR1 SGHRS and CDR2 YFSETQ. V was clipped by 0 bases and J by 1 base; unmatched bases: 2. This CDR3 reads CASSLGGTSGGTDTQYF. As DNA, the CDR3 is TGCGCCAGCAGCTTGGGGGGGACTAGCGGGGGCACAGATACGCAGTATTTT.

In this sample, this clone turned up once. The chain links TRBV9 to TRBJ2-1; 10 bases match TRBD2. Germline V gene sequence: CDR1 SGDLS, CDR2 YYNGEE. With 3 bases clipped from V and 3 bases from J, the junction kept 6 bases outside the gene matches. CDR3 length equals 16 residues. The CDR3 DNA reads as TGTGCCAGCAGCGGAAGCGGGAGGGTCTACTACAATGAGCAGTTCTTC. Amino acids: CASSGSGRVYYNEQFF.

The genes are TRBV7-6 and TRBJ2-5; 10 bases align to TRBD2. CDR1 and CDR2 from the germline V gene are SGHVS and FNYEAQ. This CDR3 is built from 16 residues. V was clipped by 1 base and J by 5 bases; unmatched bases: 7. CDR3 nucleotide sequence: TGTGCCAGCAGCTTAGACCTAGCGGGGGAATTTGAGACCCAGTACTTC. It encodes CASSLDLAGEFETQYF.

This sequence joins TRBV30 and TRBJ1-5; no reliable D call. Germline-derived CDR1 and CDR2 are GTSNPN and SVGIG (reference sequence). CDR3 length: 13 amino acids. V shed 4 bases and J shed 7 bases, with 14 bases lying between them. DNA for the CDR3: TGTGCCTGGACGCCACACACGGGGCAGCCCCAGCATTTT. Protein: CAWTPHTGQPQHF.

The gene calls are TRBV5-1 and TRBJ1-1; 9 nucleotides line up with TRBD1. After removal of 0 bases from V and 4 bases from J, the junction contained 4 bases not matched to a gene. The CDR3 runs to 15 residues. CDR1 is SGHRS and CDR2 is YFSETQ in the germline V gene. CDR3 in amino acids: CASSLGTGAGTEAFF. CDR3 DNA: TGCGCCAGCAGCTTGGGGACAGGGGCAGGCACTGAAGCTTTCTTT.

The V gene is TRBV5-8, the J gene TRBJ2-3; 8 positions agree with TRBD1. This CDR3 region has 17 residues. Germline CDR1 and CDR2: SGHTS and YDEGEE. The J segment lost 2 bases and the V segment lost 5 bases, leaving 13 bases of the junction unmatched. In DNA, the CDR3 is TGTGCCAGCAGATTCGGGACAGGTACCATTTACACAGATACGCAGTATTTT. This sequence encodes CASRFGTGTIYTDTQYF.

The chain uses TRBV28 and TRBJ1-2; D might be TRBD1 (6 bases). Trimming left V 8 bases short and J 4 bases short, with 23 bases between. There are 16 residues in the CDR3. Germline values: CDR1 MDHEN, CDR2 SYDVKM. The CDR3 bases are TGTGCCAGCCGGTCCGGCGGCCACTACAGGGCCTATGGCTACACCTTC. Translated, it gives CASRSGGHYRAYGYTF.

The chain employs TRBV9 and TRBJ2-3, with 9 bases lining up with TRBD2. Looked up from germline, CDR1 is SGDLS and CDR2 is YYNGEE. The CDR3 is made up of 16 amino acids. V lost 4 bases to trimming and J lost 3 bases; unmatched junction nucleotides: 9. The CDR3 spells CASSPSGALFTDTQYF. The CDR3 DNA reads TGTGCCAGCAGCCCTAGCGGGGCGCTTTTTACAGATACGCAGTATTTT.

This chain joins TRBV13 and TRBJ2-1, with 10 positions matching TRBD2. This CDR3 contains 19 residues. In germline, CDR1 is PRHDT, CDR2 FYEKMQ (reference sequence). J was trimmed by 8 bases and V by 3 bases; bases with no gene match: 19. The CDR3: CASSFPPGGLAGVSDEQFF. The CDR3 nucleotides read TGTGCCAGCAGCTTTCCCCCAGGAGGGCTAGCGGGAGTCTCGGATGAGCAGTTCTTC.

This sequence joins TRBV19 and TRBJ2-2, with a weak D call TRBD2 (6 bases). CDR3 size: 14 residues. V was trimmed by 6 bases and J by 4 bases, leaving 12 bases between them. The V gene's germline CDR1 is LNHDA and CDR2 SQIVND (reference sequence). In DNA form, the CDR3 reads TGTGCCAGTAGCCCTGGGGGGTTCACCGGGGAGCTGTTTTTT. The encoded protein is CASSPGGFTGELFF.

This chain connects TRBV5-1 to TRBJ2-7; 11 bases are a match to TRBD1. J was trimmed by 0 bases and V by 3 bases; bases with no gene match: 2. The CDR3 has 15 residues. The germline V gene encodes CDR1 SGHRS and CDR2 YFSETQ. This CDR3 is CASSWTGGSSYEQYF. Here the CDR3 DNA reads TGCGCCAGCAGCTGGACAGGGGGCAGCTCCTACGAGCAGTACTTC. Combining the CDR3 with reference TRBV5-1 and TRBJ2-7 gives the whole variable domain KAGVTQTPRYLIKTRGQQVTLSCSPISGHRSVSWYQQTPGQGLQFLFEYFSETQRNKGNFPGRFSGRQFSNSRSEMNVSTLELGDSALYLCASSWTGGSSYEQYFGPGTRLTVT.

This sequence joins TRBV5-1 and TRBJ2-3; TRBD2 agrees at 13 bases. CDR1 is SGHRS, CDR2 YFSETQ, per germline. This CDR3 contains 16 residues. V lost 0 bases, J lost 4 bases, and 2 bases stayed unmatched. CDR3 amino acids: CASSLGTSGSADTQYF. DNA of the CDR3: TGCGCCAGCAGCTTGGGGACTAGCGGGAGTGCAGATACGCAGTATTTT.

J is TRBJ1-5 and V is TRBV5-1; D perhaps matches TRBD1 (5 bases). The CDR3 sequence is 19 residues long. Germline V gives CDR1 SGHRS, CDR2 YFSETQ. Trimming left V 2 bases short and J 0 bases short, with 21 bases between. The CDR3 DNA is TGCGCCAGCAGCTTCCGATTCAGGGACTGGAACTATAGCAATCAGCCCCAGCATTTT. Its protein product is CASSFRFRDWNYSNQPQHF.